These T cell receptor beta chains were read from a single sample in a study of beta chain features in type 1 diabetes. Libraries were prepared by immunoSEQ multiplex PCR; TCRdb keeps only in-frame clonotypes and omits some of them. Of fewer than 400,000 clones in the sample, 9.3% are singletons; the top ten hold 0.95% to 1.1%. Sample: central memory CD4+ T cells from blood. The receptors stem from a man younger than 40 with type 1 diabetes. The CDR3 runs from the conserved cysteine through the conserved F or W. Each record gives: V gene, D gene, clone size, J gene, CDR3 DNA, CDR3 protein. D genes are given only for firm matches. Size tells how often a clone was seen (once, few, many) or the class of an expanded clone, and some rows leave it out.

v_call: TRBV2; d_call: .; clone_size: .; j_call: TRBJ2-2; cdr3_nt: TGTGCCAGCACCCAACAGGGTATGGACACCGGGGAGCTGTTTTTT; cdr3_aa: CASTQQGMDTGELFF
v_call: TRBV9; d_call: .; clone_size: few; j_call: TRBJ2-2; cdr3_nt: TGTGCCAGCAGCGTAAATGGATACACCGGGGAGCTGTTTTTT; cdr3_aa: CASSVNGYTGELFF
v_call: TRBV7-2; d_call: .; clone_size: .; j_call: TRBJ1-5; cdr3_nt: TGTGCCAGCAGGCAAAGGGGGGACAATCAGCCCCAGCATTTT; cdr3_aa: CASRQRGDNQPQHF
v_call: TRBV6-1; d_call: TRBD1; clone_size: .; j_call: TRBJ2-7; cdr3_nt: TGTGCCAGCATCCTTACCGGACAGGGGGCTCGGGAGCAGTACTTC; cdr3_aa: CASILTGQGAREQYF
v_call: TRBV2; d_call: .; clone_size: many; j_call: TRBJ1-5; cdr3_nt: TGTGCCAGCAGTGAAGTGATAAGCAATCAGCCCCAGCATTTT; cdr3_aa: CASSEVISNQPQHF
v_call: TRBV5-6; d_call: .; clone_size: few; j_call: TRBJ2-1; cdr3_nt: TGTGCCAGCAGCGCCGGAAGGGGCCGATCCTACAATGAGCAGTTCTTC; cdr3_aa: CASSAGRGRSYNEQFF
v_call: TRBV5-1; d_call: TRBD1; clone_size: few; j_call: TRBJ2-7; cdr3_nt: TGCGCCAGCAGCTTTGGACGGGACAGGGGCTCCTACGAGCAGTACTTC; cdr3_aa: CASSFGRDRGSYEQYF
v_call: TRBV7-2; d_call: .; clone_size: few; j_call: TRBJ1-2; cdr3_nt: TGTGCCAGCAGCTTAGATGCGATAAACTATGGCTACACCTTC; cdr3_aa: CASSLDAINYGYTF
v_call: TRBV9; d_call: .; clone_size: few; j_call: TRBJ2-3; cdr3_nt: TGTGCCAGCAGCAAAACACCGCAGGAGACGCAGTATTTT; cdr3_aa: CASSKTPQETQYF
v_call: TRBV29-1; d_call: TRBD1; clone_size: .; j_call: TRBJ1-5; cdr3_nt: TGCAGCGTTGCAGGGGGCTACAATCAGCCCCAGCATTTT; cdr3_aa: CSVAGGYNQPQHF
v_call: TRBV9; d_call: .; clone_size: .; j_call: TRBJ2-5; cdr3_nt: TGTGCCAGCAGCGTATCGGGGCATCAGCAGGAGACCCAGTACTTC; cdr3_aa: CASSVSGHQQETQYF
v_call: TRBV28; d_call: .; clone_size: .; j_call: TRBJ1-5; cdr3_nt: TGTGCCAGCGGAGGGAATAGCAATCAGCCCCAGCATTTT; cdr3_aa: CASGGNSNQPQHF
v_call: TRBV5-6; d_call: TRBD1; clone_size: few; j_call: TRBJ2-5; cdr3_nt: TGTGCCAGCAGCCCCTGGACAGGCAGGGAGACCCAGTACTTC; cdr3_aa: CASSPWTGRETQYF
v_call: TRBV7-2; d_call: .; clone_size: once; j_call: TRBJ2-3; cdr3_nt: TGTGCCAGCAGCCTCGGCATTTACACAGATACGCAGTATTTT; cdr3_aa: CASSLGIYTDTQYF
v_call: TRBV19; d_call: .; clone_size: .; j_call: TRBJ2-3; cdr3_nt: TGTGCCAGTAGTGCCACAGGGACAGATACGCAGTATTTT; cdr3_aa: CASSATGTDTQYF
v_call: TRBV5-1; d_call: TRBD1; clone_size: .; j_call: TRBJ2-2; cdr3_nt: TGCGCCAGCAGCTCCAAGACAGGGGGCGGCGGGGAGCTGTTTTTT; cdr3_aa: CASSSKTGGGGELFF
v_call: TRBV5-1; d_call: .; clone_size: .; j_call: TRBJ2-1; cdr3_nt: TGCGCCAGCAGCTTGGCATCGGGGACGTACAATGAGCAGTTCTTC; cdr3_aa: CASSLASGTYNEQFF